This T cell receptor (beta chain) is drawn from a study of beta chain features in type 1 diabetes. Study outcomes and limitations: These data did not resolve whether HLA type affects TCRB rearrangement. Possible PCR preference for shorter templates applied equally to patients and controls. High-TCR-expressing cells could be over-represented by cDNA sequencing.

On this clone: The antigen is not known.

The CDR3 covers 16 residues. Germline V lookup: CDR1 MGHDK, CDR2 SYGVNS. Trimming cost V 6 bases and J 6 bases, with 18 bases left between them. All sorted populations exceeded 98% purity. Sequencing targeted expressed TCRB transcripts, as all isolated RNA had been reverse transcribed. Clones were read by immunoSEQ multiplex PCR, and TCRdb kept only the in-frame ones, dropping some. The table lists around 160,000 clones, roughly 53% of them singletons, with 0.42% in the top ten. Sequenced input: Tregs from blood. The chain combines TRBV25-1 with TRBJ1-6; maybe TRBD1 (6 bases). This receptor was taken from a young man in good health. The CDR3 loop is CASRHDRNGGNSPLHF. DNA of the CDR3: TGTGCCAGCAGACACGACAGGAATGGTGGTAATTCACCCCTCCACTTT. The whole variable domain, filled in from reference TRBV25-1 and TRBJ1-6, reads EADIYQTPRYLVIGTGKKITLECSQTMGHDKMYWYQQDPGMELHLIHYSYGVNSTEKGDLSSESTVSRIRTEHFPLTLESARPSHTSQYLCASRHDRNGGNSPLHFGNGTRLTVT.